What follows are 10 T cell receptor beta chains derived from one specimen sequenced in a study of T cells after yellow fever vaccination. TCRdb ran MiXCR on the 5' RACE reads and lists one entry per CDR3 protein. Here the sample spans some 320,000 distinct CDR3 sequences, approximately 9% being singletons. Sequenced material: PBMCs, taken on the day of the first yellow fever vaccination. The receptors come from a man aged 18 to 30 who received the YFV17D yellow fever vaccine.

This clonotype showed up many times. V and J are TRBV29-1 and TRBJ2-3; 7 bases are shared with TRBD2. The CDR3 sequence is 14 residues long. With V trimmed by 6 bases and J by 5 bases, 11 bases remained unmatched. Germline lookup yields CDR1 SQVTM and CDR2 ANQGSEA. As DNA, the CDR3 is TGCAGCGTCGAGAGAGCGGGGTCCGGAGATACGCAGTATTTT. Translation gives CSVERAGSGDTQYF.

The chain combines TRBV12-3 or TRBV12-4 with TRBJ2-7; D gene ambiguous. The CDR3 loop spans 13 amino acids. Trimming pared 4 bases from V and 2 bases from J, leaving 9 bases between. CDR3 DNA sequence: TGTGCCAGCAGTTATCGGCAGACCTACGAGCAGTACTTC. It specifies CASSYRQTYEQYF.

This clonotype was detected a few times. This chain connects TRBV6-6 to TRBJ1-1; TRBD1 is a possible D gene (6 bases). Trimming pared 10 bases from V and 3 bases from J, leaving 15 bases between. The germline gives CDR1 MNHNY, CDR2 SVGAGI (reference sequence). The CDR3 spans 13 residues. This CDR3 is CATAGQGYTEAFF. CDR3 coding DNA: TGTGCCACCGCGGGGCAGGGGTACACTGAAGCTTTCTTT.

This chain joins TRBV5-4 and TRBJ2-5; D possibly uses TRBD1 or TRBD2 (6 bases each). The CDR3 contains 16 residues. Germline V gene sequence: CDR1 SGHNT, CDR2 YYREEE (reference sequence). V lost 4 bases to trimming and J lost 4 bases, with 20 bases between them. CDR3 loop: CASSPIQGTSGETQYF. CDR3 DNA: TGTGCCAGCAGCCCCATTCAGGGGACTTCGGGAGAGACCCAGTACTTC.

This clonotype was counted between two and nine times. The CDR3 here is CASSLAGRAWGETQYF. The CDR3 DNA reads as TGTGCCAGCAGCTTAGCCGGCAGGGCTTGGGGAGAGACCCAGTACTTC. This rearrangement joins TRBV7-9 to TRBJ2-5, with a weak D call TRBD1 (5 bases). The germline gives CDR1 SEHNR, CDR2 FQNEAQ (reference sequence). V lost 0 bases and J lost 4, with 15 bases in between. The CDR3 length is 16 residues.

This clonotype came up a few times. This sequence joins TRBV7-3 and TRBJ2-3, with 7 bases identical to TRBD2. The CDR3 has 14 amino acids. CDR1 is SGHTA and CDR2 is FQGTGA in the germline V gene. Germline trimming cut 2 bases from V and 6 bases from J; bases unmatched to any gene: 5. The CDR3 loop reads CASSLWGGRDTQYF. CDR3 sequence (DNA): TGTGCCAGCAGCTTATGGGGGGGAAGGGATACGCAGTATTTT. The full variable domain, its missing parts supplied by reference TRBV7-3 and TRBJ2-3, is GAGVSQTPSNKVTEKGKYVELRCDPISGHTALYWYRQSLGQGPEFLIYFQGTGAADDSGLPNDRFFAVRPEGSVSTLKIQRTERGDSAVYLCASSLWGGRDTQYFGPGTRLTVL.

The chain is built from TRBV11-2 and TRBJ2-5; D not resolved. Deletions cut 8 bases from V and 2 bases from J, with 6 bases between. The germline CDR1 and CDR2 sequences are SGHAT and FQNNGV. There are 11 residues in the CDR3. This CDR3 is CASHGQETQYF. The DNA of the CDR3 is TGTGCCAGCCATGGACAAGAGACCCAGTACTTC.

There are a few counts of this clonotype. The genes are TRBV20-1 and TRBJ2-3; D is undetermined. There are 13 residues in the CDR3. The ends were cut back, 5 bases at V and 3 bases at J, with 12 bases in the middle. Germline V gene lookup returns CDR1 DFQATT and CDR2 SNEGSKA (reference sequence). CDR3 in amino acids: CSASRLLTDTQYF. The CDR3 DNA reads as TGCAGTGCTTCCCGCCTCTTGACAGATACGCAGTATTTT.

This clonotype was detected many times. J is TRBJ2-2 and V is TRBV5-1; D is undetermined. Germline V gene lookup returns CDR1 SGHRS and CDR2 YFSETQ. This CDR3 is 14 amino acids long. V lost 1 base to trimming and J lost 6 bases, with 10 bases between them. CDR3 in DNA: TGCGCCAGCAGCTTGATTGGTGGCCCCGGGGAGCTGTTTTTT. Its protein is CASSLIGGPGELFF.

V gene TRBV5-1 combines with J gene TRBJ1-4, with TRBD1 matching over 7 bases. Losses at the gene ends were 0 bases for V and 4 bases for J; bases not matched to a gene: 9. The CDR3 loop spans 17 amino acids. Per germline, CDR1 SGHRS and CDR2 YFSETQ. CDR3 nucleotides: TGCGCCAGCAGCTTGGGCCTCACAGGGGACTTTAATGAAAAACTGTTTTTT. Translating gives CASSLGLTGDFNEKLFF.